This record covers a single TCR beta chain. Trimming left V 5 bases short and J 8 bases short, with 14 bases between. This CDR3 comprises 13 residues. Germline CDR1 SGHNT, CDR2 YYREEE (reference sequence). The data originate from a study of blood T cell repertoires in COVID-19. The wider study: COVID-19 samples collected from the United States, Italy and Spain covered acute and convalescent phases. T cells, B-cell-depleted T cells, or PBMCs provided the cDNA or gDNA that served as material.

In the authors' workflow: From reference gene primer amplification, estimates of nucleated cell counts were derived. Here immunoSEQ multiplex PCR was the method, and the copy in TCRdb shows in-frame clones only, minus some. V, J and clone size derive from that table, while D and trimming were established from the DNA sequence. The sample contains 310,000 or so clones, about 82% of which appear only once. The rearrangement uses TRBV5-4 and TRBJ2-1; tentatively, D is TRBD1 (5 bases). Source material: peripheral blood. The receptor was derived from a woman between 50 and 59 years old with acute or convalescent COVID-19. CDR3 in DNA: TGTGCCAGCAGACAAGGGCAAGGGGATGAGCAGTTCTTC. Encoded protein: CASRQGQGDEQFF.